The entry below gives a single T cell receptor beta chain sequence along with its context. Its antigen remains unidentified. V lost 0 bases and J lost 5, with 11 bases in between. In germline, CDR1 is MNHEY, CDR2 SVGAGI. The CDR3 spans 14 residues. RNA transcripts yielded amplified TCR beta CDR3 regions. In the first-round RT-PCR of the TCR CDR3, the HTBI primer set was used. TCRdb re-derived calls from the multiplex PCR reads in MiXCR, one entry per CDR3 protein. The table lists around 490,000 distinct CDR3 sequences, less than 20% of them singletons. The entry originates in a study of T cells in Graves' hyperthyroidism and ophthalmopathy. Study-level points and caveats: A model using 13 V-J features told ophthalmopathy apart from stable hyperthyroidism. Most clonotypes expanded in thyroid above 0.001 were likewise present in blood.

Disease lasting under 3 months, a NOSPECS grade of at least 4, and a Clinical Activity Score of at least 3 were features of the ophthalmopathy patients. The diagnoses drew upon clinical symptoms, serum thyroxine and TRAb, thyroid ultrasound and orbital computed tomography. This chain connects TRBV6-5 to TRBJ2-7; D gene ambiguous. Sequenced sample: blood. The receptor comes from a man aged 40-55 years with Graves' ophthalmopathy. CDR3 in DNA: TGTGCCAGCAGTTACTCGATAGTTAGCCACGAGCAGTACTTC. Translated, it gives CASSYSIVSHEQYF.